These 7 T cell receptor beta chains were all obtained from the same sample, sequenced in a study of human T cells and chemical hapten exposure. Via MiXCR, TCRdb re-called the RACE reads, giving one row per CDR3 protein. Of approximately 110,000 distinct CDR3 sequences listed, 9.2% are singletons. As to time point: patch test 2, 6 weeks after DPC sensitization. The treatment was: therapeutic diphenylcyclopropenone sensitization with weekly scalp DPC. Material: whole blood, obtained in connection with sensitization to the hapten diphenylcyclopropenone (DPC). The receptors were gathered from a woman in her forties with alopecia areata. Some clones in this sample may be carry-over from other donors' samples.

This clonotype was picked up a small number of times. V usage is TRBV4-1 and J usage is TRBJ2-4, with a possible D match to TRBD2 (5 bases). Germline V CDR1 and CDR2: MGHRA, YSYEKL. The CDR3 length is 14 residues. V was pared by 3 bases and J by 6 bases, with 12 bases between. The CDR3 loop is CASSQVLGGNIQYF. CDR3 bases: TGCGCCAGCAGCCAGGTCTTAGGAGGAAACATTCAGTACTTC.

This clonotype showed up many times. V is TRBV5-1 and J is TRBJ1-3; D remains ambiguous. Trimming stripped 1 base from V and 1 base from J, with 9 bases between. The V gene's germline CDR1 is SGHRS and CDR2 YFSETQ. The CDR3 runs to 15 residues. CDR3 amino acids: CASSLKLGSGNTIYF. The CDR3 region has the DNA TGCGCCAGCAGCTTGAAATTGGGGTCTGGAAACACCATATATTTT.

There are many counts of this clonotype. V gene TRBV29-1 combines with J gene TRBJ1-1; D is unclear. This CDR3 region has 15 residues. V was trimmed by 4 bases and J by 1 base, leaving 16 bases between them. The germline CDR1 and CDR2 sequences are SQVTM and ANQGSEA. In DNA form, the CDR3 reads TGCAGCGTTGCTCAGGAGGGAGGGAAGAACACTGAAGCTTTCTTT. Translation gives CSVAQEGGKNTEAFF.

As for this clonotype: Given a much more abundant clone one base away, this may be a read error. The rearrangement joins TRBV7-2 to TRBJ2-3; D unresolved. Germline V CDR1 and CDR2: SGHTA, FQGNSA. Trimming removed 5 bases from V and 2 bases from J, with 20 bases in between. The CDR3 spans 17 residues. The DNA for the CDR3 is TGTGCCAGCAGCCTTAGGTCCCTCGGATCGCACACAGATACGCAGTATTTT. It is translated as CASSLRSLGSHTDTQYF.

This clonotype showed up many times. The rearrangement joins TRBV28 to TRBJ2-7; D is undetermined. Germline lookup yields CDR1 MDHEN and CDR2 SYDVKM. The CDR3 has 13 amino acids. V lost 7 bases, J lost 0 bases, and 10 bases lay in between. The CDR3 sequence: CASTHGPSYEQYF. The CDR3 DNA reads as TGTGCCAGCACCCACGGTCCCTCCTACGAGCAGTACTTC.

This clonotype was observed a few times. As DNA, the CDR3 is TGTGCCAGCAGCTCGTTGGACAGGGGAACTGAAGCTTTCTTT. Translating it yields CASSSLDRGTEAFF. This sequence joins TRBV7-9 and TRBJ1-1, with 9 bases that match TRBD1. The V and J ends lost 4 bases and 5 bases, in that order; junction bases with no gene match: 5. Per the germline V gene, CDR1 is SEHNR and CDR2 is FQNEAQ (reference sequence). The CDR3 consists of 14 residues.

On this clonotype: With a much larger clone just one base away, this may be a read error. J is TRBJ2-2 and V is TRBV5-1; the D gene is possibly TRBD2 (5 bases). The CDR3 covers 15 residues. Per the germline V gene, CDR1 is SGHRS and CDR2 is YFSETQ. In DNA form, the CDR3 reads TGCGCCAACAGCGGCAGGACCTCTTACACCGGGGAGCTGTTTTTT. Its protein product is CANSGRTSYTGELFF.